The 26 T cell receptor beta chains given below trace back to one sample, sequenced in a study of blood T cell repertoires in COVID-19. Assay: immunoSEQ multiplex PCR; the TCRdb copy retains only in-frame clones and omits some. The sample contains under 350,000 clones, 80% to 90% of which appear only once. The sample comprised PBMCs or T cells enriched from blood (not recorded which). All receptors come from a man between 25 and 39 years old who had recovered from COVID-19.

V usage is TRBV4-1 and J usage is TRBJ1-1, with 10 positions matching TRBD1. The J segment lost 4 bases and the V segment lost 3 bases, leaving 8 bases of the junction unmatched. CDR3 size: 16 residues. Germline loops: CDR1 MGHRA, CDR2 YSYEKL. The CDR3 DNA follows: TGCGCCAGCAGCCAGACCCCGGGGACAGGGGCCACTGAAGCTTTCTTT. This encodes CASSQTPGTGATEAFF.

This sequence joins TRBV28 and TRBJ1-2; 8 bases agree with TRBD1. The CDR3 has 15 amino acids. Germline V gives CDR1 MDHEN, CDR2 SYDVKM. V lost 3 bases, J lost 6 bases, and 9 bases stayed unmatched. CDR3 loop: CASSFPGQGSHGYTF. The CDR3 nucleotides are TGTGCCAGCAGTTTCCCCGGACAGGGAAGTCATGGCTACACCTTC.

The genes are TRBV18 and TRBJ2-5, with a weak D call TRBD2 (5 bases). The CDR3 covers 14 residues. The germline V and J ends were trimmed by 4 bases and 2 bases, with 11 bases remaining between them. The V gene's germline CDR1 is KGHSH and CDR2 LQKENI. The CDR3: CASSQAGQQETQYF. DNA of the CDR3: TGTGCCAGCTCACAGGCGGGTCAACAAGAGACCCAGTACTTC.

This clone was found once. The rearrangement links TRBV12-5 to TRBJ2-7; maybe TRBD2 (6 bases). The CDR3 runs to 16 residues. Germline V gene lookup returns CDR1 LGHNT and CDR2 FRNRAP. Trimming cost V 2 bases and J 1 base, with 15 bases left between them. CDR3 sequence reads: CASGLTLRGPSYEQYF. The DNA of the CDR3 is TGTGCTAGTGGTTTGACTTTGCGGGGCCCGTCCTACGAGCAGTACTTC. The full variable domain, in which reference TRBV12-5 and TRBJ2-7 provide the parts outside the CDR3, is DARVTQTPRHKVTEMGQEVTMRCQPILGHNTVFWYRQTMMQGLELLAYFRNRAPLDDSGMPKDRFSAEMPDATLATLKIQPSEPRDSAVYFCASGLTLRGPSYEQYFGPGTRLTVT.

The chain joins TRBV7-9 to TRBJ1-5; the D gene is possibly TRBD1 (6 bases). The CDR3 is 14 amino acids. Deletions cut 5 bases from V and 7 bases from J, with 15 bases between. Germline CDR1 is SEHNR and CDR2 is FQNEAQ (reference sequence). CDR3 DNA: TGTGCCAGCAGCCGCCAGGGGTGGGAGCAGCCCCAGCATTTT. This codes for CASSRQGWEQPQHF.

The chain couples TRBV6-5 to TRBJ2-3; 7 nucleotides agree with TRBD1. The junction had 11 bases not matched to a gene; V was cut back by 7 bases and J by 4 bases. This CDR3 comprises 15 residues. Looked up from germline, CDR1 is MNHEY and CDR2 is SVGAGI. DNA of the CDR3: TGTGCCAGCACCGACAGGGTAGGGTTCCCAGATACGCAGTATTTT. The encoded protein is CASTDRVGFPDTQYF.

This chain links TRBV19 with TRBJ2-1; 16 bases align to TRBD2. Trimming took 6 bases from V and 0 from J; bases not matched to a gene: 11. The CDR3 runs to 20 residues. Germline V CDR1 and CDR2: LNHDA, SQIVND (reference sequence). The CDR3: CASRPELGTSGGGSYNEQFF. CDR3 bases: TGTGCCAGTAGGCCGGAGCTCGGGACTAGCGGGGGGGGCTCCTACAATGAGCAGTTCTTC.

The chain recombines TRBV5-1 with TRBJ2-7; the match to TRBD2 covers 8 bases. Germline loops: CDR1 SGHRS, CDR2 YFSETQ. This CDR3 is 15 amino acids long. Germline trimming cut 4 bases from V and 3 bases from J; bases unmatched to any gene: 9. CDR3 DNA: TGCGCCAGCAGCCCAGCTAGCGGGCGAAGCTACGAGCAGTACTTC. Translated: CASSPASGRSYEQYF.

This chain uses TRBV11-2 with TRBJ2-1; 11 nucleotides align to TRBD2. The CDR3 covers 16 residues. Germline lookup yields CDR1 SGHAT and CDR2 FQNNGV. Germline trimming cut 1 base from V and 9 bases from J; bases unmatched to any gene: 8. The CDR3 sequence: CASSLGRTSGRTEQFF. The CDR3 DNA is TGTGCCAGCAGCTTAGGCCGGACTAGCGGGCGTACTGAGCAGTTCTTC.

The chain uses TRBV11-2 and TRBJ2-7, with TRBD2 matching 8 bases. CDR3 size: 17 residues. Germline assignment: CDR1 SGHAT and CDR2 FQNNGV. Trimming cost V 5 bases and J 0 bases; bases outside gene matches: 12. The CDR3 DNA reads TGTGCCAGCAGCGAGCAAGGGAAGCGGGAGAACTCCTACGAGCAGTACTTC. Its translation: CASSEQGKRENSYEQYF.

The rearrangement links TRBV28 to TRBJ1-4; D gene ambiguous. In germline, CDR1 is MDHEN, CDR2 SYDVKM. V was trimmed by 5 bases and J by 0 bases, leaving 10 bases between them. CDR3 length equals 15 residues. In DNA, the CDR3 is TGTGCCAGCAGTCCCCCCGCGGCAACTAATGAAAAACTGTTTTTT. Translation: CASSPPAATNEKLFF.

This clone occurred once. V usage is TRBV28 and J usage is TRBJ1-1; D gene unclear. The length of the CDR3 is 13 residues. V was pared by 1 base and J by 11 bases, with 14 bases between. The V gene's germline CDR1 is MDHEN and CDR2 SYDVKM. CDR3 coding DNA: TGTGCCAGCAGTTTATTTTTCGGTGTGAGTGCTTTCTTT. Translated: CASSLFFGVSAFF.

The CDR3: CASSIRGKGLGGYTF. As DNA, the CDR3 is TGTGCCAGTAGTATAAGGGGGAAGGGACTAGGCGGCTACACCTTC. The rearrangement uses TRBV19 and TRBJ1-2, with a weak D call TRBD1 (6 bases). The V gene lost 2 bases and the J gene lost 8 bases, with 18 bases spanning the gap. This CDR3 comprises 15 residues. Looked up from germline, CDR1 is LNHDA and CDR2 is SQIVND (reference sequence).

This rearrangement joins TRBV5-4 to TRBJ2-2; the match to TRBD1 covers 7 bases. The CDR3 loop spans 20 amino acids. Germline V CDR1 and CDR2: SGHNT, YYREEE (reference sequence). The ends lost 3 bases at V and 5 bases at J; junction bases unmatched: 22. CDR3 sequence: CASSSVLGTAAMGGTGELFF. The CDR3, as DNA: TGTGCCAGCAGCTCCGTCCTGGGGACAGCAGCTATGGGTGGGACCGGGGAGCTGTTTTTT.

V usage is TRBV6-5 and J usage is TRBJ1-1; D is undetermined. This CDR3 spans 12 amino acids. Trimming pared 0 bases from V and 7 bases from J, leaving 6 bases between. Germline V gene data show CDR1 as MNHEY and CDR2 as SVGAGI. The CDR3 here is CASSYSSGEAFF. As DNA, the CDR3 is TGTGCCAGCAGTTACTCGTCCGGTGAAGCTTTCTTT.

V and J are TRBV5-1 and TRBJ1-3; D gene ambiguous. This CDR3 has 15 amino acids. V lost 1 base and J lost 0, with 8 bases in between. The V gene's germline CDR1 is SGHRS and CDR2 YFSETQ. In nucleotides, the CDR3 is TGCGCCAGCAGCTTGTCGGTGAGCTCTGGAAACACCATATATTTT. Its protein product is CASSLSVSSGNTIYF. The variable domain in full, completed from reference TRBV5-1 and TRBJ1-3, reads KAGVTQTPRYLIKTRGQQVTLSCSPISGHRSVSWYQQTPGQGLQFLFEYFSETQRNKGNFPGRFSGRQFSNSRSEMNVSTLELGDSALYLCASSLSVSSGNTIYFGEGSWLTVV.

This rearrangement joins TRBV4-1 to TRBJ1-4; D is perhaps TRBD1 (5 bases). CDR3 length equals 14 residues. In germline, CDR1 is MGHRA, CDR2 YSYEKL. The ends were cut back, 4 bases at V and 4 bases at J, with 10 bases in the middle. CDR3 DNA: TGCGCCAGCAGCCCGGACATTTTTAATGAAAAACTGTTTTTT. It translates to CASSPDIFNEKLFF.

The V and J genes are TRBV11-2 and TRBJ2-5; D possibly corresponds to TRBD2 (5 bases). Trimming left V 2 bases short and J 5 bases short, with 6 bases between. This CDR3 has 12 amino acids. The germline V gene encodes CDR1 SGHAT and CDR2 FQNNGV. The CDR3 nucleotides are TGTGCCAGCAGCTTAAGGAGGGAGACCCAGTACTTC. Protein: CASSLRRETQYF.

The V gene is TRBV15, the J gene TRBJ1-2, with D maybe TRBD1 (5 bases). Germline values: CDR1 LNHNV, CDR2 YYDKDF (reference sequence). The CDR3 loop spans 14 amino acids. V lost 4 bases, J lost 4 bases, and 13 bases lay in between. DNA of the CDR3: TGTGCCACCAGCACGCGGGGGAGGGGCTATGGCTACACCTTC. Translating gives CATSTRGRGYGYTF.

The chain carries TRBV30 and TRBJ1-1; tentative D call: TRBD1 (5 bases). The CDR3 is 13 residues long. Germline V gene sequence: CDR1 GTSNPN, CDR2 SVGIG (reference sequence). V was pared by 5 bases and J by 0 bases, with 10 bases between. The CDR3 spells CAWLRAMNTEAFF. The CDR3 nucleotides read TGTGCCTGGCTCAGGGCCATGAACACTGAAGCTTTCTTT.

This sequence joins TRBV6-1 and TRBJ2-6; TRBD1 is a possible D gene (6 bases). This CDR3 has 18 residues. Trimming left V 4 bases short and J 0 bases short, with 16 bases between. CDR1 is MNHNS and CDR2 is SASEGT in the germline V gene. Here the CDR3 DNA reads TGTGCCAGCAGTGTTTCAGGGGTGGCTTTCTCTGGGGCCAACGTCCTGACTTTC. Protein: CASSVSGVAFSGANVLTF.

The rearrangement joins TRBV28 to TRBJ2-3; 7 positions match TRBD2. CDR3 length: 14 amino acids. The germline V gene has CDR1 MDHEN and CDR2 SYDVKM. V shed 3 bases, J shed 6 bases, and the junction held 6 bases outside the gene matches. CDR3 sequence reads: CASSLGGGLDTQYF. The DNA of the CDR3 is TGTGCCAGCAGTTTGGGGGGGGGACTGGATACGCAGTATTTT.

This sequence joins TRBV7-2 and TRBJ2-7; TRBD1 matches 11 bases. The germline V gene encodes CDR1 SGHTA and CDR2 FQGNSA. The CDR3 loop spans 17 amino acids. V shed 5 bases and J 4 bases; nucleotides not matched to a gene: 13. The DNA for the CDR3 is TGTGCCAGCAGCCCCGGGGGGGACAGGGGGGTCCGTTACGAGCAGTACTTC. Translation gives CASSPGGDRGVRYEQYF.

The V call is TRBV7-2, the J call TRBJ2-3, with D possibly TRBD1 on 5 matching bases. Germline lookup yields CDR1 SGHTA and CDR2 FQGNSA. This CDR3 comprises 14 residues. The V and J ends lost 4 bases and 4 bases respectively, with 12 bases between them. CDR3 sequence reads: CASSWGGAADTQYF. CDR3 sequence (DNA): TGTGCCAGCAGCTGGGGTGGGGCCGCAGATACGCAGTATTTT.

The chain joins TRBV11-2 to TRBJ1-2; no clear D. Trimming removed 4 bases at V and 10 bases at J, with 16 bases between. The CDR3 totals 13 residues. Germline values: CDR1 SGHAT, CDR2 FQNNGV. The CDR3 protein is CASSSPGDTTYTF. The CDR3 nucleotides are TGTGCCAGCAGCTCCCCCGGTGACACGACCTACACCTTC.

The V and J genes are TRBV28 and TRBJ2-7; the match to TRBD2 covers 8 bases. Per the germline V gene, CDR1 is MDHEN and CDR2 is SYDVKM. V shed 6 bases and J 13 bases; nucleotides not matched to a gene: 14. CDR3 size: 13 residues. The CDR3 loop is CASSSPGTSKPYF. CDR3 coding DNA: TGTGCCAGCAGCTCCCCAGGGACTAGTAAACCCTACTTC.